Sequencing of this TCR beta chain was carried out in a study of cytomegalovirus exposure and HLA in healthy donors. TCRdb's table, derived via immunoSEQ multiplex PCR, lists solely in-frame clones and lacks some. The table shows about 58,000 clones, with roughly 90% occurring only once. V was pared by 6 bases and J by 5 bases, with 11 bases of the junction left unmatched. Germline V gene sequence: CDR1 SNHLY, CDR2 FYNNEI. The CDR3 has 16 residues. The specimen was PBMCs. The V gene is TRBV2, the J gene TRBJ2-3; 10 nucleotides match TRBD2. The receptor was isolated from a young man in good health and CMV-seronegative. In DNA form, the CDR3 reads TGTGCCAGCAGCCAGGCGCTAGCGGGAGATGGAGATACGCAGTATTTT. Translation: CASSQALAGDGDTQYF.